This T cell receptor beta chain comes out of a study of cytomegalovirus exposure and HLA in healthy donors. Whole-study context: An earlier analysis identified 120 million or so unique TCR beta sequences in approximately 170 million T cells. General study findings and limits: One cluster of highly shared sequence variants probably arose as a sequencing artifact. According to reports, the classifier identified cytomegalovirus status with high specificity and sensitivity. Researchers reported from a later analysis that most CMV-associated TCR beta chains appeared HLA-restricted.

This clone was seen a few times. Its antigen is currently unknown. V dropped 3 bases and J dropped 7; count of bases not matched to a gene: 8. This CDR3 contains 14 residues. Germline CDR1 SQVTM, CDR2 ANQGSEA. Use of 60 Vbeta and 13 Jbeta primers characterized the PCR. Profiling relied on immunoSEQ multiplex PCR, and the TCRdb table lists in-frame clones only, not all of them. The sample records over 100,000 clones, around 10% being singletons. The J gene is TRBJ2-3, the V gene TRBV29-1; 9 bases fit TRBD2. Sequencing was done on a sample of PBMCs. The source of this sequence is a man aged 40-50 years in good health and CMV-seropositive. Written as DNA, the CDR3 is TGCAGCGTTGAGGTTAGCGGGAGTTCGAATACGCAGTATTTT. It codes for CSVEVSGSSNTQYF.